This paragraph reports one TCR beta chain. What it binds is unknown. The V gene lost 5 bases and the J gene lost 0 bases, with 11 bases spanning the gap. Germline values: CDR1 MRHNA, CDR2 SNTAGT. The CDR3 loop spans 15 amino acids. Memory CD4+ cells were the fraction left after CD45RA+ naive selection. An assay was performed, and its level was deep. Profiling relied on immunoSEQ multiplex PCR, and the TCRdb table lists in-frame clones only, not all of them. The repertoire has around 2.5 million clones, approximately 94% of them found once; the top ten carry approximately 0.36%. This entry belongs to a study of shared clonotypes between healthy human individuals. Study-level background: A donor's plate count was three for CD4 naive and three for CD4 memory; CD8 naive had two and CD8 memory one. Study-wide findings and caveats: Naive subsets typically showed greater estimated richness than memory subsets.

The sample consisted of naive CD4+ T cells from PBMCs. Subset reported: CD45RA+ positively selected. This clonotype originated in a man between 18 and 35 years old in good health. Some clones in this sample may be carry-over from other donors' samples. The V and J genes are TRBV6-4 and TRBJ2-1; either TRBD1 or TRBD2 may supply D (5 bases each). The CDR3 DNA sequence: TGTGCCAGCAGTCTTGAGGGGACCTCCTACAATGAGCAGTTCTTC. Translated, it gives CASSLEGTSYNEQFF.